This TCR beta chain was recorded in a study of cytomegalovirus exposure and HLA in healthy donors. Study-level points and caveats: A later look showed TCR association rates differing by HLA locus, highest for DRB1 and lowest for HLA-C.

As to this clone: Its antigen is as yet unknown.

The CDR3 has 14 residues. V shed 4 bases and J shed 4 bases, with 13 bases lying between them. Germline V CDR1 and CDR2: SEHNR, FQNEAQ (reference sequence). The PCR used 60 Vbeta and 13 Jbeta primers. TCRdb's copy holds only in-frame clones and misses some; the assay was immunoSEQ multiplex PCR. The repertoire includes 100,000 to 150,000 clones, around 82% of them detected once, and more than 1% sits in the top ten. The chain recombines TRBV7-9 with TRBJ2-5, with TRBD2 as a possible D gene (6 bases). Sequencing used PBMCs. The sequence was obtained from a female donor in good health and CMV-seronegative. The CDR3 sequence: CASSWGGVGETQYF. DNA for the CDR3: TGTGCCAGCAGCTGGGGCGGGGTCGGAGAGACCCAGTACTTC.